This entry features one T cell receptor (beta chain) sequence. Its antigen remains unknown. The naive CD8 fraction comprised CD45RO-negative cells positively selected for CCR7 and excluded terminally differentiated effector memory CD45RA+ cells. These data are taken from a study of shared clonotypes between healthy human individuals. Study-level background: Participating donors consisted of two women and three men aged 18 to 49.

Per germline, CDR1 LNHDA and CDR2 SQIVND (reference sequence). This CDR3 has 15 residues. Trimming at V came to 5 bases and at J to 4 bases, leaving 9 bases not matched to a gene. Study-level results: Depth was large, yet rarefaction showed that sorted-subset sequencing was incomplete. How much donors shared clonotypes was expected to be affected by sequencing depth.

Assay: immunoSEQ multiplex PCR; the TCRdb copy retains only in-frame clones and omits some. The top ten clones hold 1.2% of a sample with around 2,000,000 clones, less than 95% of them seen once. The source material was naive CD8+ T cells sorted from blood. The TCR comes from a young man in good health. The chain employs TRBV19 and TRBJ2-7; 9 bases align to TRBD1. The CDR3 coding sequence is TGTGCCAGTAGTTCAAACAGGGGGCTAAGGTACGAGCAGTACTTC. Encoded protein: CASSSNRGLRYEQYF. The full variable domain, its missing parts supplied by reference TRBV19 and TRBJ2-7, is DGGITQSPKYLFRKEGQNVTLSCEQNLNHDAMYWYRQDPGQGLRLIYYSQIVNDFQKGDIAEGYSVSREKKESFPLTVTSAQKNPTAFYLCASSSNRGLRYEQYFGPGTRLTVT.